This T cell receptor (beta chain) is from a study of Graves' ophthalmopathy and Graves' hyperthyroidism. RNA transcripts served as template for amplifying TCR beta CDR3 sequences. The library came from an HTBI-primed first-round RT-PCR and a second-round multiplex PCR. MiXCR was run by TCRdb on the multiplex PCR reads, yielding one entry per CDR3 protein. The profile shows approximately 480,000 distinct CDR3 sequences, around 15% of them singletons. About 10 ml of fresh blood yielded the PBMCs by density gradient. Sequencing input: blood. This TCR was recovered from a woman aged 25 to 39 with Graves' ophthalmopathy.

CDR3 coding DNA: TGTGCCAGCAGCTCGACTAGCGGGGAGACCCAGTACTTC. Translation: CASSSTSGETQYF. The V gene is TRBV2, the J gene TRBJ2-5; 10 positions match TRBD2. This CDR3 spans 13 amino acids. Germline CDR1 and CDR2: SNHLY and FYNNEI. V trimming: 6 bases; J trimming: 5 bases; junction bases outside the gene matches: 3. The whole variable domain, filled in from reference TRBV2 and TRBJ2-5, reads EPEVTQTPSHQVTQMGQEVILRCVPISNHLYFYWYRQILGQKVEFLVSFYNNEISEKSEIFDDQFSVERPDGSNFTLKIRSTKLEDSAMYFCASSSTSGETQYFGPGTRLLVL.